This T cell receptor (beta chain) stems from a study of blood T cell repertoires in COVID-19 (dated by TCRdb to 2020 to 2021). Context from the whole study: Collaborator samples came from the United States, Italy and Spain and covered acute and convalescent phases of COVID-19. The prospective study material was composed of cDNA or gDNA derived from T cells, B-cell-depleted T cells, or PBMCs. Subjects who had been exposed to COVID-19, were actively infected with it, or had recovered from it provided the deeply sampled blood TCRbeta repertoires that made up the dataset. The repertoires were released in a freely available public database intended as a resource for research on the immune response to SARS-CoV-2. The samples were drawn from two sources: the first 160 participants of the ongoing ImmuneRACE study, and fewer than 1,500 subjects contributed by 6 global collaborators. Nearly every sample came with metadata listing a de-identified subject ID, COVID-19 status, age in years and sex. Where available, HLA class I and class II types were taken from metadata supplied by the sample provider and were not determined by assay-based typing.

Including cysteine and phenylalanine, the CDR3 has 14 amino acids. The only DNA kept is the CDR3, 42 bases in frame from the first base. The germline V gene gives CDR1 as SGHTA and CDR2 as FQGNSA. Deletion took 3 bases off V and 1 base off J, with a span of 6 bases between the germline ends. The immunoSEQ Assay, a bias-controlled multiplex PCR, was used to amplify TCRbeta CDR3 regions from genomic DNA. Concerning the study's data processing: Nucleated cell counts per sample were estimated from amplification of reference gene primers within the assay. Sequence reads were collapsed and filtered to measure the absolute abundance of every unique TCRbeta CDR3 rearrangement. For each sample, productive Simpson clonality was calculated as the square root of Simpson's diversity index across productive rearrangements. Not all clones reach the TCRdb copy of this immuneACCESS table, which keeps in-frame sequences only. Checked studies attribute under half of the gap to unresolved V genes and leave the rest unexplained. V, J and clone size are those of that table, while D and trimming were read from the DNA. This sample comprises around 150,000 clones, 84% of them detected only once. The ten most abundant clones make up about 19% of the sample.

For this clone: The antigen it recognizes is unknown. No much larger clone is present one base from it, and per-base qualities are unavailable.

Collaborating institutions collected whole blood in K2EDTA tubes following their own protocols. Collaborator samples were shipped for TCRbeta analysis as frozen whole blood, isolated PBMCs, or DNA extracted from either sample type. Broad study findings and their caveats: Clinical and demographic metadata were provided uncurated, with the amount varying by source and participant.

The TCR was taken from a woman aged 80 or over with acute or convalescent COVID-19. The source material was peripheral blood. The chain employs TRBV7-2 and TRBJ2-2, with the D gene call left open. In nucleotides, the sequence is TGTGCCAGCAGCTTCGGCGGGAACACCGGGGAGCTGTTTTTT. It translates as CASSFGGNTGELFF.